The rows below give T cell receptor beta chains drawn from one sample of a study of shared clonotypes between healthy human individuals. Here immunoSEQ multiplex PCR was the method, and the copy in TCRdb shows in-frame clones only, minus some. The table has about 360,000 clones, more than 60% seen once. Sequencing input: memory CD4+ T cells sorted from blood. The receptors derive from a man aged 25 to 40 in good health. Each CDR3 is given with its conserved first and last residue. Each record gives: V gene, clone size, D gene, J gene, CDR3 protein, CDR3 DNA. The D gene is left open where the match is weak. The size field is filled for only some rows; it gives once, few, many or a size class.

>TRBV9|-|-|TRBJ1-1
CASSVGENTEAFF
TGTGCCAGCAGCGTAGGGGAAAACACTGAAGCTTTCTTT
>TRBV18|-|TRBD2|TRBJ2-1
CASSPELAGDAEQFF
TGTGCCAGCTCACCAGAATTAGCGGGAGACGCTGAGCAGTTCTTC
>TRBV9|few|-|TRBJ2-7
CASSAAPGPPNEQYF
TGTGCCAGCAGCGCCGCACCGGGACCCCCTAACGAGCAGTACTTC
>TRBV30|-|-|TRBJ2-1
CAWSISSGREQFF
TGTGCCTGGAGTATTAGTTCAGGAAGGGAGCAGTTCTTC
>TRBV28|-|TRBD1|TRBJ2-5
CASTSGTGTRETQYF
TGTGCCAGCACCTCCGGGACAGGGACGAGGGAGACCCAGTACTTC
>TRBV29-1|-|-|TRBJ2-3
CSVAGGQKYTDTQYF
TGCAGCGTTGCGGGCGGACAGAAGTACACAGATACGCAGTATTTT
>TRBV7-2|-|-|TRBJ1-1
CASSLVMTAQQAFF
TGTGCCAGCAGCTTAGTCATGACGGCACAACAGGCTTTCTTT
>TRBV11-3|-|-|TRBJ2-1
CASSRSFESYNEQFF
TGTGCCAGCAGCCGTAGTTTCGAGTCCTACAATGAGCAGTTCTTC
>TRBV27|-|TRBD2|TRBJ2-3
CASSAGLAGTDTQYF
TGTGCCAGCAGTGCAGGACTAGCGGGCACAGATACGCAGTATTTT
>TRBV18|-|-|TRBJ2-7
CASSPQRDEQYF
TGTGCCAGCTCACCACAACGAGACGAGCAGTACTTC
>TRBV18|-|-|TRBJ2-7
CASSWRQGTYEQYF
TGTGCCAGCTCCTGGCGGCAGGGGACCTACGAGCAGTACTTC
>TRBV9|-|TRBD2|TRBJ2-3
CASSVAGSGVTDTQYF
TGTGCCAGCAGCGTAGCCGGTAGCGGGGTCACAGATACGCAGTATTTT
>TRBV19|-|TRBD1|TRBJ1-1
CASSITGGGTEAFF
TGTGCCAGTAGTATTACAGGGGGCGGGACTGAAGCTTTCTTT
>TRBV6-4|once|TRBD1|TRBJ2-2
CASRGQGGTGELFF
TGTGCCAGCAGGGGACAGGGTGGCACCGGGGAGCTGTTTTTT
>TRBV28|-|-|TRBJ1-4
CASSLMDIATNEKLFF
TGTGCCAGCAGTTTAATGGACATTGCAACTAATGAAAAACTGTTTTTT
>TRBV7-9|-|-|TRBJ2-1
CASSSPGRTQSYNEQFF
TGTGCCAGCAGCTCCCCGGGACGGACGCAATCCTACAATGAGCAGTTCTTC
>TRBV10-3|-|TRBD2|TRBJ2-7
CAIRGGSGSFEQYF
TGTGCCATCCGGGGGGGTAGCGGCTCCTTCGAGCAGTACTTC
>TRBV5-4|-|TRBD2|TRBJ2-3
CASSRRLAGVGTDTQYF
TGTGCCAGCAGCCGAAGGCTAGCGGGAGTGGGCACAGATACGCAGTATTTT
>TRBV18|-|TRBD2|TRBJ2-5
CASSPFSGSGETQYF
TGTGCCAGCTCACCTTTTAGCGGGAGTGGGGAGACCCAGTACTTC
>TRBV18|-|-|TRBJ2-1
CASSPRPAGSYNEQFF
TGTGCCAGCTCACCACGGCCAGCGGGCTCCTACAATGAGCAGTTCTTC
>TRBV5-1|-|TRBD2|TRBJ2-1
CASRPLPSGSYNEQFF
TGCGCCAGCAGGCCCCTACCTAGCGGGTCCTACAATGAGCAGTTCTTC
>TRBV10-3|-|-|TRBJ1-4
CAIQEGPGEKLFF
TGTGCCATCCAGGAGGGGCCGGGCGAAAAACTGTTTTTT
>TRBV2|-|-|TRBJ1-1
CASSVGDQTEAFF
TGTGCCAGCAGTGTAGGGGATCAGACCGAAGCTTTCTTT
>TRBV4-3|-|-|TRBJ1-2
CASSQVSSGTEDGYTF
TGCGCCAGCAGCCAAGTTTCGTCAGGGACCGAGGATGGCTACACCTTC
>TRBV7-9|-|TRBD2|TRBJ2-5
CASSRSLAGGIQETQYF
TGTGCCAGCTCCCGTTCCTTAGCGGGAGGCATCCAAGAGACCCAGTACTTC
>TRBV4-1|-|-|TRBJ1-1
CASSLASLAGTEAFF
TGCGCCAGCAGCCTAGCAAGTCTGGCTGGCACTGAAGCTTTCTTT
>TRBV18|once|-|TRBJ2-1
CASSPSAALGFF
TGTGCCAGCTCACCATCAGCAGCGTTGGGGTTCTTC
>TRBV2|-|-|TRBJ1-1
CASSVQGNTEAFF
TGTGCCAGCAGTGTCCAGGGGAACACTGAAGCTTTCTTT
>TRBV6-5|-|-|TRBJ1-1
CASGQWSNTEAFF
TGTGCCAGCGGTCAGTGGTCGAACACTGAAGCTTTCTTT
>TRBV19|-|-|TRBJ1-2
CASSIDRGTAGYGYTF
TGTGCCAGTAGTATAGATCGAGGGACTGCGGGTTATGGCTACACCTTC
>TRBV6-1|-|-|TRBJ1-2
CASSERAGPSGYTF
TGTGCCAGCAGTGAACGGGCAGGCCCTAGCGGCTACACCTTC
>TRBV11-3|-|TRBD2|TRBJ2-7
CASSPSGAPYEQYF
TGTGCCAGCAGCCCTAGCGGGGCCCCCTACGAGCAGTACTTC
>TRBV18|-|TRBD1|TRBJ1-2
CASSPPIPTGGEDGYTF
TGTGCCAGCTCACCACCTATTCCTACAGGGGGCGAGGATGGCTACACCTTC
>TRBV11-2|-|-|TRBJ2-5
CASSPGHSKGETQYF
TGTGCCAGCAGCCCCGGACACTCCAAAGGAGAGACCCAGTACTTC
>TRBV7-8|few|TRBD2|TRBJ2-1
CASSLVASGRINEQFF
TGTGCCAGCAGCTTAGTAGCTAGCGGGAGGATCAATGAGCAGTTCTTC
>TRBV18|-|TRBD1|TRBJ2-6
CASSFLQGASGANVLTF
TGTGCCAGCTCATTCTTACAGGGGGCGTCTGGGGCCAACGTCCTGACTTTC
>TRBV5-4|-|TRBD1|TRBJ1-2
CASSAGQGPYGYTF
TGTGCCAGCAGCGCGGGACAGGGACCCTATGGCTACACCTTC
>TRBV28|-|TRBD2|TRBJ2-1
CASSVPGGRGLLEQFF
TGTGCCAGCAGTGTCCCCGGCGGGCGGGGACTATTAGAGCAGTTCTTC
>TRBV7-9|few|-|TRBJ2-1
CASTLLVSPYNEQFF
TGTGCCAGCACCCTACTAGTCAGCCCCTACAATGAGCAGTTCTTC
>TRBV7-8|-|TRBD2|TRBJ2-7
CASSFPTSGSAYF
TGTGCCAGCAGCTTCCCGACTAGCGGGAGTGCTTACTTC
>TRBV5-1|-|-|TRBJ1-5
CASSWDGEINQPQHF
TGCGCCAGCAGCTGGGACGGCGAAATTAATCAGCCCCAGCATTTT
>TRBV29-1|-|-|TRBJ1-1
CSVEDLGLAFF
TGCAGCGTTGAAGATCTTGGCCTTGCTTTCTTT
>TRBV30|once|TRBD2|TRBJ2-2
CAWAATSGRLKVGELFF
TGTGCCTGGGCAGCCACTAGCGGGAGATTAAAGGTCGGGGAGCTGTTTTTT
>TRBV10-3|-|-|TRBJ2-1
CAISESERYNEQFF
TGTGCCATCAGTGAGTCGGAACGGTACAATGAGCAGTTCTTC
>TRBV19|-|-|TRBJ2-2
CASSIGLDTGELFF
TGTGCCAGTAGTATAGGACTAGACACCGGGGAGCTGTTTTTT